The present T cell receptor beta chain was sequenced within a study of T cell responses to AZD1222 COVID-19 vaccine. At the level of the study: Second-dose intervals of approximately 4 or approximately 12 weeks were pooled.

General study points: The number of AZD1222 recipients seropositive at baseline was only five to seven. White British people made up most donors, females outnumbered males, and clonal diversity was possibly underestimated. Repertoire samples came only from after the peak T cell response.

V lost 0 bases and J lost 1, with 10 bases in between. From germline, CDR1 is SGHRS and CDR2 YFSETQ. The CDR3 has 15 amino acids. The protocol was immunoSEQ multiplex PCR, while the TCRdb copy is restricted to in-frame clones and leaves out a portion. The sample consists of about 97,000 clones, approximately 90% of them appearing once. As concerns this clone: What it recognizes is unknown.

Material: peripheral blood, obtained on day 0 of AZD1222 vaccination. The chain couples TRBV5-1 to TRBJ1-1, with D perhaps TRBD1 (5 bases). The receptor comes from an adult in good health. The CDR3 spells CASSLEAGRNTEAFF. DNA for the CDR3: TGCGCCAGCAGCTTGGAGGCAGGGCGGAACACTGAAGCTTTCTTT. The full variable domain, in which reference TRBV5-1 and TRBJ1-1 provide the parts outside the CDR3, is KAGVTQTPRYLIKTRGQQVTLSCSPISGHRSVSWYQQTPGQGLQFLFEYFSETQRNKGNFPGRFSGRQFSNSRSEMNVSTLELGDSALYLCASSLEAGRNTEAFFGQGTRLTVV.